This TCR beta chain was retrieved from a study of blood T cell repertoires in COVID-19. Authors' data handling: Estimated nucleated cell counts came from reference gene primer amplification. Data came from immunoSEQ multiplex PCR; TCRdb stores just in-frame clones and leaves some out. The V and J calls and the clone size are those of that table, but D and trimming were determined from the DNA. The data hold about 190,000 clones, with around four fifths observed a single time. The source of this sequence is a woman older than 75 with active or convalescent COVID-19. The sequenced material came from peripheral blood.

The CDR3 sequence is CAIGQGAGGYTF. In nucleotides, the CDR3 is TGTGCCATCGGACAGGGGGCTGGAGGCTACACCTTC. The chain carries TRBV19 and TRBJ1-2; 11 positions match TRBD1. The germline V gene encodes CDR1 LNHDA and CDR2 SQIVND (reference sequence). V gave up 10 bases and J gave up 8 bases; unmatched junction bases: 6. The CDR3 loop spans 12 amino acids. Based on the CDR3 plus reference TRBV19 and TRBJ1-2, the full variable domain is DGGITQSPKYLFRKEGQNVTLSCEQNLNHDAMYWYRQDPGQGLRLIYYSQIVNDFQKGDIAEGYSVSREKKESFPLTVTSAQKNPTAFYLCAIGQGAGGYTFGSGTRLTVV.